Listed below are T cell receptor beta chains from one sample, sequenced in a study of human T cells and chemical hapten exposure. TCRdb reprocessed the RACE reads via MiXCR and lists one record per CDR3 protein. The sample carries about 96,000 distinct CDR3 sequences, 9.3% recorded once. The specimen comprised whole blood, sampled in connection with sensitization to the hapten diphenylcyclopropenone (DPC). Source of these receptors: a woman in her thirties or forties with alopecia areata. Some clones in this sample may be carry-over from other donors' samples. Both conserved end residues are part of each CDR3. A D gene is named only where the DNA matches it firmly. Part of the rows lack a size; the others show once, few, many or a class for expanded clones.

d_call: .
j_call: TRBJ1-4
v_call: TRBV29-1
clone_size: few
cdr3_nt: TGCAGCGTTTTAGGGATTGAAGAAAAACTGTTTTTT
cdr3_aa: CSVLGIEEKLFF

d_call: .
j_call: TRBJ1-6
v_call: TRBV10-3
clone_size: .
cdr3_nt: TGTGCCACCCGGGACGGCCGTAATTCACCCCTCCACTTT
cdr3_aa: CATRDGRNSPLHF

d_call: TRBD2
j_call: TRBJ2-1
v_call: TRBV7-9
clone_size: .
cdr3_nt: TGTGCCAGCGGGTCCCCGGGGACTACCCACAATGAGCAGTTCTTC
cdr3_aa: CASGSPGTTHNEQFF

d_call: TRBD1
j_call: TRBJ2-7
v_call: TRBV4-1
clone_size: .
cdr3_nt: TGCGCCAGCAGCCAGAGGACAGGGAGTAGGTACGAGCAGTACTTC
cdr3_aa: CASSQRTGSRYEQYF

d_call: TRBD1
j_call: TRBJ2-1
v_call: TRBV28
clone_size: few
cdr3_nt: TGTGCCAGCAGTTTCCCACAGGGGTTGAGGAATGAGCAGTTCTTC
cdr3_aa: CASSFPQGLRNEQFF

d_call: .
j_call: TRBJ2-2
v_call: TRBV5-4
clone_size: many
cdr3_nt: TGTGCCAGCAGCTTGGCGGCAGGGAGCACCGGGGAGCTGTTTTTT
cdr3_aa: CASSLAAGSTGELFF

d_call: .
j_call: TRBJ1-1
v_call: TRBV7-9
clone_size: few
cdr3_nt: TGTGCCAGCAGCTCCCCGAGTGGGAGTTTGGCTTTCTTT
cdr3_aa: CASSSPSGSLAFF

d_call: TRBD2
j_call: TRBJ2-1
v_call: TRBV6-2/TRBV6-3
clone_size: many
cdr3_nt: TGTGCCAGCAGTTACCTAGCGGGCCCTGAGCAGTTCTTC
cdr3_aa: CASSYLAGPEQFF

d_call: .
j_call: TRBJ1-5
v_call: TRBV18
clone_size: .
cdr3_nt: TGTGCCAGCTCACCAGACGGTAATAGCAATCAGCCCCAGCATTTT
cdr3_aa: CASSPDGNSNQPQHF

d_call: .
j_call: TRBJ2-7
v_call: TRBV10-3
clone_size: many
cdr3_nt: TGTGCCAGCACCCGGGACACCTACGAGCAGTACTTC
cdr3_aa: CASTRDTYEQYF

d_call: .
j_call: TRBJ1-2
v_call: TRBV29-1
clone_size: .
cdr3_nt: TGCAGCGTTCTACCAGCGGCGAACTATGGCTACACCTTC
cdr3_aa: CSVLPAANYGYTF

d_call: .
j_call: TRBJ1-5
v_call: TRBV5-1
clone_size: many
cdr3_nt: TGCGCCAGCAGCTTAGACACGACTTCCAATCAGCCCCAGCATTTT
cdr3_aa: CASSLDTTSNQPQHF

d_call: TRBD2
j_call: TRBJ2-1
v_call: TRBV2
clone_size: .
cdr3_nt: TGTGCCAGCAGTGCTCGAGCGGGAGCGCACAATGAGCAGTTCTTC
cdr3_aa: CASSARAGAHNEQFF

d_call: TRBD1
j_call: TRBJ2-3
v_call: TRBV28
clone_size: few
cdr3_nt: TGTGCCAGCAGTTCCCAGGGGGTAGGCACAGATACGCAGTATTTT
cdr3_aa: CASSSQGVGTDTQYF

d_call: .
j_call: TRBJ1-3
v_call: TRBV20-1
clone_size: .
cdr3_nt: TGCGGGGGAGGAAGGGCTAGCTCTGGAAACACCATATATTTT
cdr3_aa: CGGGRASSGNTIYF

d_call: .
j_call: TRBJ1-1
v_call: TRBV4-1
clone_size: few
cdr3_nt: TGCGCCAGCAGCTCAGGGGCCGTAGCTTTCTTT
cdr3_aa: CASSSGAVAFF

d_call: .
j_call: TRBJ2-3
v_call: TRBV9
clone_size: few
cdr3_nt: TGTGCCAGCAGCAGGGGGGAGTTTGGCACAGATACGCAGTATTTT
cdr3_aa: CASSRGEFGTDTQYF

d_call: .
j_call: TRBJ1-1
v_call: TRBV7-9
clone_size: many
cdr3_nt: TGTGCCAGCACAGGGGACACTGAAGCTTTCTTT
cdr3_aa: CASTGDTEAFF

d_call: .
j_call: TRBJ2-1
v_call: TRBV9
clone_size: .
cdr3_nt: TGTGCCAGCAGCGTAGACGGTGAGGCCTACAATGAGCAGTTCTTC
cdr3_aa: CASSVDGEAYNEQFF

d_call: TRBD2
j_call: TRBJ2-2
v_call: TRBV20-1
clone_size: few
cdr3_nt: TGCAGTGCTACTCTCCCGGGGGGTACCGGGGAGCTGTTTTTT
cdr3_aa: CSATLPGGTGELFF

d_call: .
j_call: TRBJ2-1
v_call: TRBV4-3
clone_size: .
cdr3_nt: TGCGCCAGCAGCCAAGATTCAGGGGCGGGGAGCTCCTACAATGAGCAGTTCTTC
cdr3_aa: CASSQDSGAGSSYNEQFF

d_call: .
j_call: TRBJ2-2
v_call: TRBV4-2
clone_size: many
cdr3_nt: TGTGCCAGGGGGGACAATCTTAACACCGGGGAGCTGTTTTTT
cdr3_aa: CARGDNLNTGELFF

d_call: .
j_call: TRBJ2-7
v_call: TRBV29-1
clone_size: few
cdr3_nt: TGCAGCGTTGAAGTGTACCAGGAGCAGTACTTC
cdr3_aa: CSVEVYQEQYF

d_call: .
j_call: TRBJ2-2
v_call: TRBV9
clone_size: many
cdr3_nt: TGTGCCAGCAGCGTGAAGACAAACACCGGGGAGCTGTTTTTT
cdr3_aa: CASSVKTNTGELFF

d_call: .
j_call: TRBJ1-5
v_call: TRBV20-1
clone_size: many
cdr3_nt: TGCAGTGCAACTCTGGGCCCCAATGCGGAGCAGCCCCAGCATTTT
cdr3_aa: CSATLGPNAEQPQHF

d_call: .
j_call: TRBJ2-2
v_call: TRBV7-2
clone_size: many
cdr3_nt: TGTGCCAGCAGCTCGGATCGACTCTTGAACACCGGGGAGCTGTTTTTT
cdr3_aa: CASSSDRLLNTGELFF

d_call: TRBD1
j_call: TRBJ2-7
v_call: TRBV12-3/TRBV12-4
clone_size: .
cdr3_nt: TGTGCCAGCAGTTTAGCTGGGGGACAGGGTTATTACTTC
cdr3_aa: CASSLAGGQGYYF

d_call: .
j_call: TRBJ2-1
v_call: TRBV28
clone_size: many
cdr3_nt: TGTGCCAGCAGTTTATTGTCCAGGGATGAGCAGTTCTTC
cdr3_aa: CASSLLSRDEQFF

d_call: TRBD1
j_call: TRBJ2-7
v_call: TRBV28
clone_size: many
cdr3_nt: TGTGCCAGCAGTCCTCCCGGGACAGGGACCCACGAGCAGTACTTC
cdr3_aa: CASSPPGTGTHEQYF